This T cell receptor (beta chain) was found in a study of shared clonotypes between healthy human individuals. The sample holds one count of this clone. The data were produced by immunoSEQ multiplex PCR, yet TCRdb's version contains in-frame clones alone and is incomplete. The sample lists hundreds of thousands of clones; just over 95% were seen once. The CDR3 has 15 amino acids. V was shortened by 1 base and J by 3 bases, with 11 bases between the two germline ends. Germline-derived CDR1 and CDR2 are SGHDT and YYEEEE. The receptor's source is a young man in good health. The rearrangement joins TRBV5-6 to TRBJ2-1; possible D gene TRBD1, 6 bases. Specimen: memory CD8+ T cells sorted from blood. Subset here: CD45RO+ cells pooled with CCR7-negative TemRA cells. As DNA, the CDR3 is TGTGCCAGCAGCTTGTTTGACAGGTACTACAATGAGCAGTTCTTC. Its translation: CASSLFDRYYNEQFF.